The 25 T cell receptor beta chains presented below share a single source sample, sequenced in a study of vaccination effects on CD4 cells after COVID-19. The assay was immunoSEQ multiplex PCR, and TCRdb's table has in-frame clones only and misses some. The sample has 75,000 or so clones; roughly 80% are singletons. Their cognate antigens are unknown. Under the ViraFEST assay, PBMC were stimulated with viral peptide pools so that antigen-specific CD4+ T cells expanded. Sequencing was performed afterwards. A 10-day culture period preceded the isolation of CD4+ T cells. The participants, recipients of two vaccine doses, got either BNT162b2 or mRNA-1273. The material was CD4+ T cells from PBMCs cultured with HCoV-OC43 spike peptides, obtained after COVID-19 vaccination. Subset in this sample: HCoV-OC43 spike overlapping peptide pool stimulation. These receptors came from a human donor who received a COVID-19 vaccine.

The rearrangement joins TRBV6-5 to TRBJ1-5, with D perhaps matching TRBD1 (5 bases). Deletions cut 6 bases from V and 0 bases from J, with 12 bases between. There are 15 residues in the CDR3. CDR1 MNHEY and CDR2 SVGAGI come from the germline V gene. For the CDR3, the DNA is TGTGCCAGCAGATTTGGACAAGATAGCAATCAGCCCCAGCATTTT. It translates to CASRFGQDSNQPQHF.

The V and J genes are TRBV24-1 and TRBJ2-3, with TRBD2 matching 14 bases. The length of the CDR3 is 16 residues. V lost 4 bases, J lost 9 bases, and 8 bases stayed unmatched. Germline CDR1 and CDR2: KGHDR and SFDVKD. The CDR3 region is CATSDPGLAGGRTQYF. CDR3 nucleotide sequence: TGTGCCACCAGTGACCCAGGACTAGCGGGGGGAAGGACGCAGTATTTT.

The gene calls are TRBV4-1 and TRBJ1-2; possible D gene TRBD1, 5 bases. Germline V CDR1 and CDR2: MGHRA, YSYEKL. The CDR3 spans 14 residues. Trimming left V 1 base short and J 2 bases short, with 8 bases between. The CDR3 is CASSQGGSNYGYTF. DNA of the CDR3: TGCGCCAGCAGCCAAGGGGGCAGCAACTATGGCTACACCTTC.

The chain joins TRBV2 to TRBJ2-3; 7 nucleotides line up with TRBD1. The CDR3 runs 14 residues. Germline trimming cut 5 bases from V and 2 bases from J; bases unmatched to any gene: 4. Germline V CDR1 and CDR2: SNHLY, FYNNEI. The CDR3 bases are TGTGCCAGCAGTAGGACAGGAGTCACAGATACGCAGTATTTT. Its translation: CASSRTGVTDTQYF.

The V and J genes are TRBV6-5 and TRBJ1-5; D ambiguous. The germline V gene encodes CDR1 MNHEY and CDR2 SVGAGI. Trimming took 6 bases from V and 7 from J, leaving 13 bases between them. This CDR3 region has 13 residues. The CDR3 sequence: CASSPFTGQPQHF. Here the CDR3 DNA reads TGTGCCAGCAGCCCCTTTACCGGGCAGCCCCAGCATTTT.

V and J are TRBV7-2 and TRBJ2-5; D is possibly TRBD2 (6 bases). The germline V gene has CDR1 SGHTA and CDR2 FQGNSA. CDR3 size: 16 residues. With 6 bases removed from V and 1 base from J, the gap between germline ends came to 18 bases. The CDR3 protein is CASSSAVSGRQETQYF. CDR3 nucleotides: TGTGCCAGCAGTTCCGCAGTTAGCGGCCGCCAAGAGACCCAGTACTTC.

This rearrangement joins TRBV18 to TRBJ2-5, with D perhaps TRBD1 (6 bases). V lost 5 bases and J 3 bases, leaving 10 bases between the germline ends. Germline values: CDR1 KGHSH, CDR2 LQKENI. The length of the CDR3 is 13 residues. CDR3 DNA sequence: TGTGCCAGCTCAGGACAGAGGGAAGAGACCCAGTACTTC. It is translated as CASSGQREETQYF. The full variable domain, completed using reference TRBV18 and TRBJ2-5, is NAGVMQNPRHLVRRRGQEARLRCSPMKGHSHVYWYRQLPEEGLKFMVYLQKENIIDESGMPKERFSAEFPKEGPSILRIQQVVRGDSAAYFCASSGQREETQYFGPGTRLLVL.

V gene TRBV13 combines with J gene TRBJ2-5; perhaps D is TRBD1 or TRBD2 (6 bases each). Germline V lookup: CDR1 PRHDT, CDR2 FYEKMQ (reference sequence). Trimming took off 6 bases at V and 5 bases at J, with 16 bases between the two ends. The CDR3 covers 14 residues. CDR3 amino acids: CASSRPGAGETQYF. CDR3 nucleotide sequence: TGTGCCAGCAGTCGACCGGGGGCAGGGGAGACCCAGTACTTC.

This clone was counted only a few times. CDR3 nucleotides: TGCGCCAGCAGCCACCACCGGGGACGGCTCAATCAGCCCCAGCATTTT. This translates into CASSHHRGRLNQPQHF. The chain couples TRBV4-1 to TRBJ1-5, with TRBD1 as a possible D gene (5 bases). Germline V gene lookup returns CDR1 MGHRA and CDR2 YSYEKL. Trimming left V 3 bases short and J 3 bases short, with 15 bases between. CDR3 size: 16 residues.

The chain carries TRBV21-1 and TRBJ2-7; TRBD1, the table's D call, was not compared with the DNA. TRBV21-1 is noted as a pseudogene. This CDR3 is built from 14 residues. The CDR3 reads CASSKQDRGYEQYV. The CDR3 DNA reads as TGTGCCAGCAGCAAACAGGACAGGGGCTACGAGCAGTACGTC.

The V gene is TRBV7-8, the J gene TRBJ2-3, with 8 bases aligning to TRBD2. With V trimmed by 1 base and J by 6 bases, 12 bases remained unmatched. This CDR3 has 17 amino acids. Germline CDR1 SGHVS, CDR2 FQNEAQ. The DNA of the CDR3 is TGTGCCAGCAGCTTAGGGACTAGCCTCGCCTCGTATGATACGCAGTATTTT. This gives the protein CASSLGTSLASYDTQYF.

J is TRBJ2-3 and V is TRBV6-4; 13 nucleotides line up with TRBD2. Looked up from germline, CDR1 is MRHNA and CDR2 is SNTAGT. The CDR3 has 16 residues. V shed 5 bases and J 3 bases; nucleotides not matched to a gene: 5. CDR3 in amino acids: CASSRTSGGITDTQYF. Written as DNA, the CDR3 is TGTGCCAGCAGTCGGACTAGCGGGGGTATTACAGATACGCAGTATTTT.

The chain employs TRBV7-2 and TRBJ2-3; no reliable D call. The germline V gene has CDR1 SGHTA and CDR2 FQGNSA. The germline V and J ends were trimmed by 6 bases and 0 bases, with 13 bases remaining between them. CDR3 length equals 15 residues. The CDR3 here is CASSRSLPSTDTQYF. The CDR3 DNA reads TGTGCCAGCAGTAGGAGTCTCCCTAGCACAGATACGCAGTATTTT. The entire variable domain, with the rest obtained from reference TRBV7-2 and TRBJ2-3, is as follows: GAGVSQSPSNKVTEKGKDVELRCDPISGHTALYWYRQSLGQGLEFLIYFQGNSAPDKSGLPSDRFSAERTGGSVSTLTIQRTQQEDSAVYLCASSRSLPSTDTQYFGPGTRLTVL.

V usage is TRBV5-1 and J usage is TRBJ2-1; D is unresolved. Trimming shortened V by 1 base and J by 5 bases, and 10 bases separated the two germline ends. The germline V gene encodes CDR1 SGHRS and CDR2 YFSETQ. The CDR3 runs to 14 residues. The CDR3 DNA reads as TGCGCCAGCAGCTTGTTGGGTTTCGACAATGAGCAGTTCTTC. Translation: CASSLLGFDNEQFF.

V is TRBV7-2 and J is TRBJ1-4; D gene unclear. The CDR3 runs 13 residues. V was trimmed by 5 bases and J by 5 bases, leaving 9 bases between them. Germline V gene sequence: CDR1 SGHTA, CDR2 FQGNSA. The CDR3: CASSPLRNEKLFF. The CDR3 coding sequence is TGTGCCAGCAGCCCATTAAGAAATGAAAAACTGTTTTTT.

The rearrangement uses TRBV6-1 and TRBJ1-4; 11 bases align to TRBD1. The CDR3 has 19 amino acids. Germline assignment: CDR1 MNHNS and CDR2 SASEGT. The V and J ends lost 4 bases and 0 bases, in that order; junction bases with no gene match: 10. The CDR3, as DNA: TGTGCCAGCAGTGCACGGACAGGGGGCCCCTTTGCAACTAATGAAAAACTGTTTTTT. Amino acids: CASSARTGGPFATNEKLFF.

This rearrangement joins TRBV18 to TRBJ1-2; the match to TRBD1 covers 7 bases. Germline trimming cut 4 bases from V and 2 bases from J; bases unmatched to any gene: 7. Germline CDR1 KGHSH, CDR2 LQKENI. The CDR3 spans 15 residues. The CDR3 coding sequence is TGTGCCAGCTCACTTCCGGGACAGCTCAACTATGGCTACACCTTC. Protein: CASSLPGQLNYGYTF.

This clone was recorded a few times. The gene calls are TRBV9 and TRBJ1-6, with D unresolved. V was pared by 4 bases and J by 9 bases, with 14 bases between. This CDR3 is built from 14 residues. The germline gives CDR1 SGDLS, CDR2 YYNGEE. Here the CDR3 DNA reads TGTGCCAGCAGCCTTCTTGGGGAGAGTTCACCCCTCCACTTT. This sequence encodes CASSLLGESSPLHF.

This clone was observed a handful of times. The rearrangement uses TRBV30 and TRBJ1-1, with D unresolved. Deletions cut 3 bases from V and 0 bases from J, with 20 bases between. CDR3 length equals 17 residues. Germline V gene sequence: CDR1 GTSNPN, CDR2 SVGIG (reference sequence). DNA of the CDR3: TGTGCCTGGAGACCGCGTGCGGCAGCCCTTATGAACACTGAAGCTTTCTTT. It specifies CAWRPRAAALMNTEAFF.

The rearrangement joins TRBV5-6 to TRBJ1-5; possibly TRBD1 for D (5 bases). Trimming took 0 bases from V and 0 from J, leaving 7 bases between them. The V gene's germline CDR1 is SGHDT and CDR2 YYEEEE. This CDR3 has 15 residues. The CDR3 coding sequence is TGTGCCAGCAGCTTGGAAGGGGCTAGCAATCAGCCCCAGCATTTT. It is translated as CASSLEGASNQPQHF.

This chain connects TRBV3-1 (or the pseudogene TRBV3-2) to TRBJ2-3; TRBD2 agrees at 10 bases. Germline CDR1 and CDR2: LGHDT and YNNKEL (reference sequence). The CDR3 is 17 amino acids. With 1 base clipped from V and 5 bases from J, the junction kept 9 bases outside the gene matches. The CDR3 coding sequence is TGTGCCAGCAGCCAAGTTGGAACTAGCGGGGTGGGAGATACGCAGTATTTT. Its protein is CASSQVGTSGVGDTQYF.

The chain is built from TRBV7-2 and TRBJ1-4, with a tentative D call TRBD1 (6 bases). This CDR3 contains 16 residues. Germline values: CDR1 SGHTA, CDR2 FQGNSA. Trimming took off 1 base at V and 8 bases at J, with 17 bases between the two ends. The CDR3 protein is CASSLVGGEATEKLFF. The CDR3 coding sequence is TGTGCCAGCAGCTTAGTGGGGGGCGAGGCTACCGAAAAACTGTTTTTT.

The rearrangement joins TRBV6-5 to TRBJ1-5, with a tentative D call TRBD1 (5 bases). The CDR3 runs to 15 residues. From germline, CDR1 is MNHEY and CDR2 SVGAGI. V was trimmed by 10 bases and J by 0 bases, leaving 16 bases between them. The CDR3 region is CATAIQAYSNQPQHF. DNA for the CDR3: TGTGCCACCGCGATACAGGCTTATAGCAATCAGCCCCAGCATTTT.

The V call is TRBV6-5, the J call TRBJ2-1; 12 nucleotides agree with TRBD1. The CDR3 is made up of 15 amino acids. Germline CDR1 MNHEY, CDR2 SVGAGI. Trimming took 6 bases from V and 5 from J; bases not matched to a gene: 5. The DNA for the CDR3 is TGTGCCAGCAGCCCCGGGACAGGGGGCCACAATGAGCAGTTCTTC. Its protein is CASSPGTGGHNEQFF.

The chain recombines TRBV12-5 with TRBJ1-1, with 9 bases that match TRBD1. The trim removed 4 bases at V and 3 bases at J, leaving 15 bases unmatched. This CDR3 is built from 18 residues. Germline CDR1 reads LGHNT; CDR2 reads FRNRAP. CDR3 loop: CASGSNINRGRWDTEAFF. In DNA form, the CDR3 reads TGTGCTAGTGGTTCAAATATTAACAGGGGGCGCTGGGACACTGAAGCTTTCTTT.